This TCR beta chain was documented in a study of blood T cell repertoires in COVID-19 (dated by TCRdb to between 2020 and 2021). In the study overall: Samples from collaborators originated in the United States, Italy and Spain and spanned both the acute and convalescent phases of COVID-19. The prospective study material was composed of cDNA or gDNA derived from T cells, B-cell-depleted T cells, or PBMCs. Subjects who had been exposed to COVID-19, were actively infected with it, or had recovered from it provided the deeply sampled blood TCRbeta repertoires that made up the dataset. The repertoires were released in a freely available public database intended as a resource for research on the immune response to SARS-CoV-2. The samples were drawn from two sources: the first 160 participants of the ongoing ImmuneRACE study, and 1,254 subjects contributed by 6 global collaborators. Nearly every sample came with metadata listing a de-identified subject ID, COVID-19 status, age in years and sex. Where available, HLA class I and class II types were obtained from metadata supplied by the sample provider rather than from assay-based typing. Overall results and qualifications from the work: Clinical and demographic metadata were provided uncurated, with the amount varying by source and participant.

Points on this clone: Its recognized antigen is unknown. Base qualities are missing; no much larger clone stands one base away.

The CDR3 sequence holds 14 residues, the cysteine and phenylalanine included. Here the CDR3 DNA is all that survives: 42 bases in frame from base 1. In the germline V gene, CDR1 corresponds to MGHRA and CDR2 to YSYEKL. Cut back by 2 bases and 4 bases, the V and J ends lie 11 bases apart. The collaborating institutions used their own protocols to collect whole blood in K2EDTA tubes. For TCRbeta analysis, collaborators shipped samples as frozen whole blood, isolated PBMCs, or DNA extracted from either of those sample types. TCRbeta CDR3 regions were amplified from genomic DNA by means of the immunoSEQ Assay, a bias-controlled multiplex PCR. On the study's bioinformatics: The number of nucleated cells in each sample was estimated by amplification of reference gene primers within the assay. Sequence reads were collapsed and filtered to measure the absolute abundance of every unique TCRbeta CDR3 rearrangement. For each sample, productive Simpson clonality was calculated as the square root of Simpson's diversity index over productive rearrangements. TCRdb re-hosts the immuneACCESS table, in-frame sequences only. Its copies lack some clones; in the studies checked, an unresolved V gene accounts for under half of them, and the cause for the rest is not known. Clone size and the V and J calls come from that table; the DNA yielded D and trimming. The sample table contains around 250,000 clones; only one count was recorded for roughly 90% of them. The ten largest clones capture 0.7% of the sample.

Sequencing was done on a sample of peripheral blood. The rearranged segments are TRBV4-1 and TRBJ1-2; the D gene lacks a confident call. The sequence came from a human donor in a cohort sampled during active COVID-19. This receptor carries the CDR3 CASSQFAGSYGYTF. The DNA is TGCGCCAGCAGCCAATTCGCCGGGAGCTATGGCTACACCTTC.